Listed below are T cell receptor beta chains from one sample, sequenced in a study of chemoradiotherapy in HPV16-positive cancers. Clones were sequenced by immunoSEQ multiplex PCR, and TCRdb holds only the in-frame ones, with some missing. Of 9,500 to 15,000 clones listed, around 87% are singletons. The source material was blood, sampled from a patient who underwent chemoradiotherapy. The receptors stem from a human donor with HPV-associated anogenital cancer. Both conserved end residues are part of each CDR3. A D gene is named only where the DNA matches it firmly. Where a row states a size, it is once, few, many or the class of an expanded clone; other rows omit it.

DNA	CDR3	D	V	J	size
TGTGCCAGCAGCTTGGGGGTGGACACTCGTAATGAAAAACTGTTTTTT	CASSLGVDTRNEKLFF	NA	TRBV5-6	TRBJ1-4	NA
TGTGCCAGCAGTTTTGGGGGCCAGGAAAAACTGTTTTTT	CASSFGGQEKLFF	NA	TRBV27	TRBJ1-4	NA
TGTGCCAGCAGTCCTACACATAGCAATCAGCCCCAGCATTTT	CASSPTHSNQPQHF	NA	TRBV6-5	TRBJ1-5	few
TGTGCCAGCAGACCTGGGACTAGCGGACGGGGAGATACGCAGTATTTT	CASRPGTSGRGDTQYF	TRBD2	TRBV2	TRBJ2-3	NA
TGTGCCACCGGATGGGGGAGCGAGCAGTACTTC	CATGWGSEQYF	NA	TRBV10-3	TRBJ2-7	few
TGTGCCATCAGTGCCGGACAGAGCGGCAATCAGCCCCAGCATTTT	CAISAGQSGNQPQHF	NA	TRBV10-3	TRBJ1-5	NA
TGTGCCAGCAGCTGGGTAACAGATACGCAGTATTTT	CASSWVTDTQYF	NA	TRBV5-4	TRBJ2-3	NA
TGTGCCAGCAGTCACGGACAGGGGGCCTACGAGCAGTACTTC	CASSHGQGAYEQYF	TRBD1	TRBV6-6	TRBJ2-7	NA
TGTGCCTGGAGTTTAAAGGTTATCGGGGAGCTGTTTTTT	CAWSLKVIGELFF	NA	TRBV30	TRBJ2-2	NA
TGTGCCAGTACCCCTCCGCTAGGCAAAAACATTCAGTACTTC	CASTPPLGKNIQYF	NA	TRBV19	TRBJ2-4	NA
TGTGCCAGCAGCAGACGACAGGGGGCGCATACGCAGTATTTT	CASSRRQGAHTQYF	TRBD1	TRBV7-9	TRBJ2-3	NA
TGTGCCAGCAGCTTAAACCCAGGGGTAATCGAGCAGTACTTC	CASSLNPGVIEQYF	NA	TRBV7-6	TRBJ2-7	few
TGTGCCAGCAGCTTGTTTAGTGGTCCCGGTACTGGAAACACCATATATTTT	CASSLFSGPGTGNTIYF	NA	TRBV5-8	TRBJ1-3	NA
TGTGCCAGTCGTACAGGGGCCACGAACACCGGGGAGCTGTTTTTT	CASRTGATNTGELFF	TRBD1	TRBV19	TRBJ2-2	NA
TGTGCCAGCCTCCTTGACAGGGAGAATGGCTACACCTTC	CASLLDRENGYTF	TRBD1	TRBV6-6	TRBJ1-2	NA
TGTGCCAGCAGCTCATTTGGAAGGACAGGGTTAGGCCGAAAACCTGAGTTGGACTATGGCTACACCTTC	CASSSFGRTGLGRKPELDYGYTF	NA	TRBV12-1	TRBJ1-2	NA
TGTGCCAGCAGCCTGACAGGGAACACTGAAGCTTTCTTT	CASSLTGNTEAFF	NA	TRBV11-3	TRBJ1-1	once
TGTGCCAGCAGCTTAGATAGCAATCAGCCCCAGCATTTT	CASSLDSNQPQHF	NA	TRBV7-9	TRBJ1-5	NA
TGTGCCAGCAGCTTAGTCCGGAACACTGAAGCTTTCTTT	CASSLVRNTEAFF	NA	TRBV7-7	TRBJ1-1	NA
TGCGCCAGCAGCTTGGCCCAGGGAGGGGGCTACACCTTC	CASSLAQGGGYTF	NA	TRBV5-1	TRBJ1-2	few
TGCGCCAGCAGCTTGGGGTCTCTAGCCCGCTCTGGAAACACCATATATTTT	CASSLGSLARSGNTIYF	NA	TRBV5-1	TRBJ1-3	NA
TGTGCCAGCAGCTTGGCGGGGGGCATCGATGAGCAGTTCTTC	CASSLAGGIDEQFF	NA	TRBV5-6	TRBJ2-1	NA
TGTGCCAGCAGCCAGACAGGGATGGCAGATACGCAGTATTTT	CASSQTGMADTQYF	TRBD1	TRBV6-4	TRBJ2-3	NA
TGTGCCTGGACCCCAGGGACATTGAAGCAGTACTTC	CAWTPGTLKQYF	NA	TRBV30	TRBJ2-7	NA
TGTGCCTGGAGTGTCCAAGGGCAGCACACCGGGGAGCTGTTTTTT	CAWSVQGQHTGELFF	NA	TRBV30	TRBJ2-2	few
TGTGCCAGCAGTGAAGTTGCTAGCGGGGAGAACTTC	CASSEVASGENF	TRBD2	TRBV6-1	TRBJ2-5	NA
TGTGCTAGTGCCGTCCGAGGTACTGAAGCTTTCTTT	CASAVRGTEAFF	NA	TRBV12-5	TRBJ1-1	NA